Included here is one T cell receptor (beta chain) sequence, with context. Its antigen is still unknown. No quality values exist for individual bases; no much larger clone is one base distant. The data are from a study of PD-1 blockade in mismatch repair-deficient tumors (dated by TCRdb to the late 2010s). Concerning the study at large: The trial enrolled just over 85 consecutive patients with about twelve mismatch repair-deficient cancer types between September 2013 and September 2016, all previously treated and progressing. Tumor-associated T cell clones in the peripheral blood of patients responding to PD-1 blockade were tracked using deep sequencing of TCR CDR3 regions. The paper's findings and limits, for the study overall: Rapid expansion after pembrolizumab followed by contraction, generally before radiologic responses, was shown by tumor-resident clones, which were often undetectable in blood before treatment.

CDR1 and CDR2, looked up from the germline V gene, are SNHLY and FYNNEI. From the cysteine up to the phenylalanine, the CDR3 has a length of 16 residues. CDR3 DNA is the only sequence kept; it has 48 bases, read in frame from the first base. V lost 5 bases and J lost 4 bases, and the count of bases not matched to a germline gene is 7. The time point label here, explained by the study, means: peripheral blood 12 weeks after first pembrolizumab dose. Mismatch repair deficiency was established in every enrolled patient by polymerase chain reaction or immunohistochemistry. TCR sequencing was carried out for three patients who responded to pembrolizumab therapy. The phase II trial prospectively evaluated PD-1 blockade with pembrolizumab in advanced mismatch repair-deficient cancers, independent of tissue of origin. Peripheral blood T cell samples were serially collected before and at multiple times after PD-1 blockade was started. The timing of each blood sample was reported as weeks after the first dose of pembrolizumab.

The library was generated by the immunoSEQ multiplex PCR assay. Held by TCRdb, this immuneACCESS table contains in-frame sequences only and omits some clones. Under half of the omission traces to an unresolved V gene where checked; the cause of the rest is unknown. The sample records fewer than 100,000 clones, about 85% of which are singletons. The ten largest make up about 2.6% of the sample. The receptor was isolated from an adult with mismatch repair-deficient cancer. The material sequenced was peripheral blood, taken 12 weeks after starting pembrolizumab. The V and J genes are TRBV2 and TRBJ2-1; TRBD2 lines up with 11 middle nucleotides. The DNA sequence reads TGTGCCAGCAGTCCTGGACTAGCGGGTCTATACAATGAGCAGTTCTTC. The encoded protein is CASSPGLAGLYNEQFF.